The clone carrying this T cell receptor beta chain has a count of ten or more. Its antigen is currently unknown. Amplified TCR beta CDR3 regions came from RNA transcripts. The study used the HTBI primer set for a first-round RT-PCR of the TCR CDR3. MiXCR was run by TCRdb on the multiplex PCR reads, yielding one entry per CDR3 protein. The table shows about 200,000 distinct CDR3 sequences, with roughly 18% occurring only once. The CDR3 covers 14 residues. J lost 6 bases, V lost 4 bases, and 4 bases had no gene match. Germline V gene lookup returns CDR1 SGHTA and CDR2 FQGTGA. This sample is drawn from a study of T cells in Graves' hyperthyroidism and ophthalmopathy. Points from the study as a whole: In simple terms, a model built on 13 V-J features told ophthalmopathy apart from stable hyperthyroidism.

V usage is TRBV7-3 and J usage is TRBJ1-2; TRBD1 matches at 11 bases. Sequencing input: blood. The origin of this receptor is a man aged 40-49 years with Graves' hyperthyroidism. The DNA of the CDR3 is TGTGCCAGCAGCTACGGGACAGGGGGTAATGGCTACACCTTC. This sequence encodes CASSYGTGGNGYTF.